Listed below are T cell receptor beta chains from one sample, sequenced in a study of blood T cell repertoires in COVID-19. TCRdb's copy holds only in-frame clones and misses some; the assay was immunoSEQ multiplex PCR. In the table there are approximately 200,000 clones, roughly 94% of which are singletons. The specimen was peripheral blood. Source of these receptors: a man between 25 and 39 years old with COVID-19, enrolled during active disease. Both conserved end residues are part of each CDR3. The order of the fields is J gene, V gene, D gene, CDR3 protein, CDR3 DNA. D genes are given only for firm matches.

TRBJ1-2 TRBV5-1 TRBD1 CATHPGQGSTYGYTF TGCGCCACCCACCCTGGACAGGGGAGTACCTATGGCTACACCTTC
TRBJ1-2 TRBV19 TRBD1 CASSMRGQGANGYTF TGTGCCAGTAGTATGCGCGGACAGGGGGCGAATGGCTACACCTTC
TRBJ2-4 TRBV14 TRBD1 CASSRQGARTKNIQYF TGTGCCAGCAGCAGACAGGGTGCGAGAACCAAAAACATTCAGTACTTC
TRBJ2-7 TRBV7-9 - CASSLSRAGPNEQYF TGTGCCAGCAGCCTATCTCGGGCGGGGCCGAACGAGCAGTACTTC
TRBJ2-2 TRBV6-5 - CASKLGRRTGELFF TGTGCCAGCAAACTGGGAAGGAGGACCGGGGAGCTGTTTTTT
TRBJ1-3 TRBV3-1/TRBV3-2 - CASSQVSGSGNTIYF TGTGCCAGCAGCCAAGTTTCGGGGAGTGGAAACACCATATATTTT
TRBJ1-2 TRBV5-6 TRBD1 CASSLVTGVYGYTF TGTGCCAGCAGCTTGGTGACAGGGGTCTATGGCTACACCTTC
TRBJ2-5 TRBV7-7 TRBD1 CASSRTGETQYF TGTGCCAGCAGCCGGACAGGAGAGACCCAGTACTTC
TRBJ1-6 TRBV19 - CASSIMGQGQSPLHF TGTGCCAGTAGTATTATGGGCCAGGGGCAATCACCCCTCCACTTT
TRBJ2-3 TRBV6-1 - CASSSFPQGTDTQYF TGTGCCAGCAGTTCCTTCCCCCAGGGCACAGATACGCAGTATTTT
TRBJ2-7 TRBV2 TRBD1 CARSGQGECEQYF TGTGCCAGATCGGGACAGGGAGAGTGCGAGCAGTACTTC